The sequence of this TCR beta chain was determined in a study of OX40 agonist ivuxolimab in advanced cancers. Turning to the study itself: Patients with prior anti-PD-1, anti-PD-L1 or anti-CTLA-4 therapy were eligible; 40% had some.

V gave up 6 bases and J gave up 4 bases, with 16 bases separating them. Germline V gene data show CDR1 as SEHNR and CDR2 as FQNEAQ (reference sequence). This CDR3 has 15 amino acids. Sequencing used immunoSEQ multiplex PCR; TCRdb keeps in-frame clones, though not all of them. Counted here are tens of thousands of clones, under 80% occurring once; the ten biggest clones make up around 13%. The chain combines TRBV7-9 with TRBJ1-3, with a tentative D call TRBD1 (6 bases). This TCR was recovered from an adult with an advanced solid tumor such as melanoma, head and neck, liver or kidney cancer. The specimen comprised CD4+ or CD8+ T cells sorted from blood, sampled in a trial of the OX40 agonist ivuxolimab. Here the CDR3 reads CASRPPGRGGNTIYF. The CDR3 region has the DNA TGTGCCAGCAGGCCGCCGGGCAGGGGAGGAAACACCATATATTTT.